This T cell receptor beta chain was found in a study of vaccination and CD4 T cells after COVID-19. The Oncomine TCR Beta short-read assay sequenced DNA from cultured CD4+ T cells. TCRdb reprocessed the PCR reads with MiXCR, giving one entry per CDR3 protein. In the table there are several thousand distinct CDR3 sequences, around half of which are singletons. The treatment here: approximately nine-day PBMC culture with coronavirus spike peptide pools or control peptides (ViraFEST assay). CD4+ T lymphocytes from the unexposed donor were collected before the COVID-19 pandemic (2011-2018). By share of the sample, this clonotype is large. Its antigen is unidentified. The CDR3 covers 15 residues. Germline assignment: CDR1 DFQATT and CDR2 SNEGSKA (reference sequence). The junction had 10 bases not matched to a gene; V was cut back by 1 base and J by 5 bases.

The chain joins TRBV20-1 to TRBJ2-5; 7 bases are shared with TRBD1. The material sequenced was CD4+ T cells from blood, cultured in vitro. The origin of this receptor is a human donor in good health. The CDR3: CSARALNRGVETQYF. In DNA, the CDR3 is TGCAGTGCTAGAGCCCTCAACAGGGGTGTGGAGACCCAGTACTTC.